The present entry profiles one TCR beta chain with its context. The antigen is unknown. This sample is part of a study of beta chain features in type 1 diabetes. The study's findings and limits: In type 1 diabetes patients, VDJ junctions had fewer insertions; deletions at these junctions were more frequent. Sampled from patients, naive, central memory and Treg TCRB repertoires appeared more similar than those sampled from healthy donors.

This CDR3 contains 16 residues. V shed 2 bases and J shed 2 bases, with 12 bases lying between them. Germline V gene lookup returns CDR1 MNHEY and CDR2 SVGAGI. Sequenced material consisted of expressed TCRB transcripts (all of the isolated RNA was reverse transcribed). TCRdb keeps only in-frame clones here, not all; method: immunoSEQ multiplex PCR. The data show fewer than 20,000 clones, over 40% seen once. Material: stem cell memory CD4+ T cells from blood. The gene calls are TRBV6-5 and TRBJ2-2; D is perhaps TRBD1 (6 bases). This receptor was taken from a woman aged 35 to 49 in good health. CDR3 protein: CASSYDRSTNTGELFF. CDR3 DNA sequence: TGTGCCAGCAGTTACGACAGGTCCACAAACACCGGGGAGCTGTTTTTT.